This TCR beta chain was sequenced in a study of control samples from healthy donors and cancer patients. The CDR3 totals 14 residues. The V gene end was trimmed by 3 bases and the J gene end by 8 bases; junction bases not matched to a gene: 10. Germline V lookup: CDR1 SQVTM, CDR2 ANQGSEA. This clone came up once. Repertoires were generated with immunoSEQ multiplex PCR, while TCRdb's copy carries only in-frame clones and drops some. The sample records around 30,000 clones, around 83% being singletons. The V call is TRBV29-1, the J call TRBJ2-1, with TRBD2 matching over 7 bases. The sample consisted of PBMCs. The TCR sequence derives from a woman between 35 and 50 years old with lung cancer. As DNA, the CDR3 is TGCAGCGTTGAGGGGGGGTCCCAGGTGTATGAGCAGTTCTTC. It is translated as CSVEGGSQVYEQFF.